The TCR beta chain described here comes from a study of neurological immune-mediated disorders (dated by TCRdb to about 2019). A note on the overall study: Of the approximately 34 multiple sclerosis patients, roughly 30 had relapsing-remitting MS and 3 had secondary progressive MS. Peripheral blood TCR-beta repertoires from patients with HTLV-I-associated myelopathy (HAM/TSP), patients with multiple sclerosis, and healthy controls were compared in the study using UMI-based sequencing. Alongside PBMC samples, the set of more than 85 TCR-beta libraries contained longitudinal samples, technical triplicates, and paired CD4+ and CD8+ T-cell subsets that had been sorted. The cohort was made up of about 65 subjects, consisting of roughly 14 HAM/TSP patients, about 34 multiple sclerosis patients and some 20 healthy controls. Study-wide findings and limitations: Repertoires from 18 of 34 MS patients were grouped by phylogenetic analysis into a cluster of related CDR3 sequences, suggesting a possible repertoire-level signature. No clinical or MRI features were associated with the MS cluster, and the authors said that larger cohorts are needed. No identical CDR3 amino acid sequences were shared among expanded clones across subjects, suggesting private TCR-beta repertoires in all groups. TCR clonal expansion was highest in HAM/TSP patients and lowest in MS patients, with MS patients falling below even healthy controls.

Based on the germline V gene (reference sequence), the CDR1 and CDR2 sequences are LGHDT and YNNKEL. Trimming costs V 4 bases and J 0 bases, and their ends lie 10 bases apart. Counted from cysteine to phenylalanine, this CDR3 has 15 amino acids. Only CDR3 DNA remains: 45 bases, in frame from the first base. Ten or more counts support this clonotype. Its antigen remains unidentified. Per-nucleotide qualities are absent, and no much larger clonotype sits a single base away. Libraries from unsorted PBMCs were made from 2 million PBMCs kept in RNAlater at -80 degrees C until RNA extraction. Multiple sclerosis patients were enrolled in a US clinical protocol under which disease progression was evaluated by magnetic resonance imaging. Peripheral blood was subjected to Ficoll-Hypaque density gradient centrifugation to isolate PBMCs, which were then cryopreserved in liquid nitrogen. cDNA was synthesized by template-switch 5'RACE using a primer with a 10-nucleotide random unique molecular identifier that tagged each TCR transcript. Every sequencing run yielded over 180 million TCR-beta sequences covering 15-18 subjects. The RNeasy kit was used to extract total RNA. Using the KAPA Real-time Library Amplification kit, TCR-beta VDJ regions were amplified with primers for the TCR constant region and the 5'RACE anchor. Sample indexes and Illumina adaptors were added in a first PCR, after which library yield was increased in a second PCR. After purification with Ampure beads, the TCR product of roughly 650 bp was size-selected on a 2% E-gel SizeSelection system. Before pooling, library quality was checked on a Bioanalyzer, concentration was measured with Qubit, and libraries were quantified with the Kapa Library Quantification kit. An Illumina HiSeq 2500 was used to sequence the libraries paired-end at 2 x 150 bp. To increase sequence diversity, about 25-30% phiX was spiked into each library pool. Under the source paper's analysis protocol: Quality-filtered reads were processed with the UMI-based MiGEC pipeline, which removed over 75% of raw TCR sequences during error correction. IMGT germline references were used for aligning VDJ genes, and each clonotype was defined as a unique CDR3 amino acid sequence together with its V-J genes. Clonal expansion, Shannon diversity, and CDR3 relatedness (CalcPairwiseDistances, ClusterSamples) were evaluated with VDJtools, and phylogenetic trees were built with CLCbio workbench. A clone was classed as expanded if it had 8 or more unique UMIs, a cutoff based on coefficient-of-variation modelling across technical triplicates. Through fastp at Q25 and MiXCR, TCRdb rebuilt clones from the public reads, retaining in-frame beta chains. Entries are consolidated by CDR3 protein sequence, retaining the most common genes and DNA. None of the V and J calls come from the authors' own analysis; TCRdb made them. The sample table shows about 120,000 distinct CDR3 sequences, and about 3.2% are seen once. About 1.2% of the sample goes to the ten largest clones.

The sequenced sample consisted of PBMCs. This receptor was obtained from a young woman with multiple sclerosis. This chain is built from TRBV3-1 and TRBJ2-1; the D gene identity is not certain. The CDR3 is CASSLDPNSYNEQFF. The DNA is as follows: TGTGCCAGCAGCCTGGACCCGAACTCCTACAATGAGCAGTTCTTC.